This T cell receptor beta chain came from a study of blood T cell repertoires in COVID-19. Study overall: Acute-phase and convalescent COVID-19 samples originated in the United States, Italy and Spain. PBMCs, B-cell-depleted T cells, or T cells provided the cDNA or gDNA that made up the material.

The method was immunoSEQ multiplex PCR; TCRdb's version includes in-frame clones alone and lacks a portion of them. Of roughly 100,000 clones listed, about 88% are singletons. This CDR3 contains 15 residues. CDR1 SEHNR and CDR2 FQNEAQ come from the germline V gene (reference sequence). The V end was cut by 3 bases, the J end by 0 bases, with 9 bases between. Sequencing input: peripheral blood. The V call is TRBV7-9, the J call TRBJ1-3; tentative D call: TRBD1 (6 bases). The receptor was isolated from a human donor in a cohort sampled during active COVID-19. CDR3 in DNA: TGTGCCAGCAGCTTGGGCAGGGGCTCTGGAAACACCATATATTTT. Protein: CASSLGRGSGNTIYF.